The sequence of this T cell receptor (beta chain) was determined in a study of tumor-infiltrating lymphocytes in oesophageal squamous cell carcinoma. TCRdb redid the calling of the PCR reads with MiXCR, one entry per CDR3 protein. The sample lists about 20,000 distinct CDR3 sequences; 39% were seen once. The germline V gene encodes CDR1 SGHVS and CDR2 FNYEAQ. The CDR3 is 13 residues long. This clonotype was seen just once. Sequencing was done on a sample of esophageal tumor tissue. The rearrangement links TRBV7-6 to TRBJ2-1, with D hard to call. The DNA end lines up better with TRBJ2-7; the J call may be wrong. This clonotype was obtained from a male donor with esophageal squamous cell carcinoma. CDR3 sequence (DNA): TGTGCCAGCAGCTTAATAACGACCTACGAGCAGTACTTC. It is translated as CASSLITTYEQYF.